This passage covers 25 T cell receptor beta chains from one sample sequenced in a study of PD-1 blockade in classical Hodgkin lymphoma. All patients relapsed after autologous stem cell transplantation, and brentuximab vedotin exposure varied. TCRdb's table, derived via immunoSEQ multiplex PCR, lists solely in-frame clones and lacks some. The sample holds almost 85,000 clones, under 90% seen once. Material: peripheral blood mononuclear cells (PBMCs), obtained at baseline. These receptors were taken from a human donor with classical Hodgkin lymphoma.

The genes are TRBV19 and TRBJ2-1; D is possibly TRBD2 (7 bases). The CDR3 extends over 17 amino acids. Germline CDR1 LNHDA, CDR2 SQIVND (reference sequence). V lost 7 bases to trimming and J lost 4 bases, with 23 bases between them. CDR3 nucleotides: TGTGCCAGTACCAAAGGGGTTGGGGGAGGGGGTTACAATGAGCAGTTCTTC. Translated: CASTKGVGGGGYNEQFF.

The chain recombines TRBV7-6 with TRBJ2-7; 14 bases are shared with TRBD2. After removal of 5 bases from V and 4 bases from J, the junction contained 4 bases not matched to a gene. CDR3 size: 15 residues. Germline lookup yields CDR1 SGHVS and CDR2 FNYEAQ. CDR3 sequence reads: CASSGGLAGGYEQYF. CDR3 in DNA: TGTGCCAGCAGCGGAGGACTAGCGGGAGGTTACGAGCAGTACTTC. The entire variable domain, with the rest obtained from reference TRBV7-6 and TRBJ2-7, is as follows: GAGVSQSPRYKVTKRGQDVALRCDPISGHVSLYWYRQALGQGPEFLTYFNYEAQQDKSGLPNDRFSAERPEGSISTLTIQRTEQRDSAMYRCASSGGLAGGYEQYFGPGTRLTVT.

The chain links TRBV5-4 to TRBJ2-5; either TRBD1 or TRBD2 may fit D (5 bases each). The ends were cut back, 0 bases at V and 7 bases at J, with 19 bases in the middle. Germline V gene lookup returns CDR1 SGHNT and CDR2 YYREEE (reference sequence). The length of the CDR3 is 16 residues. The CDR3 DNA reads TGTGCCAGCAGCTTGGAGGTAGTGAGGGGCGAGGGGACCCAGTACTTC. Encoded protein: CASSLEVVRGEGTQYF.

The genes are TRBV4-1 and TRBJ2-4, with TRBD2 identical over 9 bases. Per the germline V gene, CDR1 is MGHRA and CDR2 is YSYEKL. This CDR3 comprises 18 residues. Unmatched junction bases numbered 6, after V lost 0 bases and J lost 0 bases. This CDR3 reads CASSQDSGSRLAKNIQYF. In DNA, the CDR3 is TGCGCCAGCAGCCAAGATAGCGGGAGTCGCCTAGCCAAAAACATTCAGTACTTC.

The V call is TRBV6-6, the J call TRBJ2-3; D remains ambiguous. Between the trimmed V and J ends, which lost 4 bases and 1 base, there was a span of 6 bases. Germline V gene data show CDR1 as MNHNY and CDR2 as SVGAGI (reference sequence). There are 13 residues in the CDR3. The CDR3 loop reads CASSSRGTDTQYF. The CDR3 region has the DNA TGTGCCAGCAGTTCTAGGGGCACAGATACGCAGTATTTT.

The chain has TRBV5-4 and TRBJ2-3; tentatively, D is TRBD1 (6 bases). Germline loops: CDR1 SGHNT, CDR2 YYREEE (reference sequence). This CDR3 has 12 amino acids. The V end was cut by 5 bases, the J end by 7 bases, with 11 bases between. CDR3 loop: CASSFTGNTQYF. DNA for the CDR3: TGTGCCAGCAGTTTCACAGGGAATACGCAGTATTTT.

The chain recombines TRBV28 with TRBJ2-1; possible D gene TRBD1, 5 bases. The CDR3 extends over 14 amino acids. V was clipped by 6 bases and J by 0 bases, with 9 bases between them. Germline V gene lookup returns CDR1 MDHEN and CDR2 SYDVKM. The CDR3 coding sequence is TGTGCCAGCAGCCCTACAGGCTCCTACAATGAGCAGTTCTTC. It translates to CASSPTGSYNEQFF.

This clone was found once. The chain links TRBV28 to TRBJ1-2; no clear D. The V and J ends lost 4 bases and 5 bases respectively, with 14 bases between them. The CDR3 runs 14 residues. CDR1 MDHEN and CDR2 SYDVKM come from the germline V gene. The CDR3 nucleotides are TGTGCCAGCAGTTCCCGGTCCCCTTTTTATGGCTACACCTTC. This sequence encodes CASSSRSPFYGYTF.

CDR3 region: CASSFRDIGNQPQHF. The CDR3 DNA reads TGTGCCAGCAGCTTCCGGGACATCGGCAATCAGCCCCAGCATTTT. This chain connects TRBV7-2 to TRBJ1-5, with a weak D call TRBD1 (6 bases). Germline V gives CDR1 SGHTA, CDR2 FQGNSA. This CDR3 is built from 15 residues. V lost 3 bases and J 2 bases, leaving 11 bases between the germline ends.

The rearrangement uses TRBV7-6 and TRBJ2-2; 9 bases map to TRBD2. The CDR3 is 19 residues long. The V gene's germline CDR1 is SGHVS and CDR2 FNYEAQ. V lost 1 base to trimming and J lost 5 bases; unmatched junction nucleotides: 14. This CDR3 reads CASSLVPPASGDRTGELFF. The DNA of the CDR3 is TGTGCCAGCAGCTTAGTTCCCCCTGCTAGCGGGGATAGGACCGGGGAGCTGTTTTTT.

The V gene is TRBV28, the J gene TRBJ2-2; 8 bases line up with TRBD2. J was trimmed by 4 bases and V by 6 bases; bases with no gene match: 1. Germline lookup yields CDR1 MDHEN and CDR2 SYDVKM. The CDR3 spans 13 residues. CDR3 region: CASRTSVTGELFF. CDR3 sequence (DNA): TGTGCCAGCAGGACTAGCGTCACCGGGGAGCTGTTTTTT.

Worth noting for this clone: Compared with germline, one end of the junction differs, possibly owing to a read error. This chain uses TRBV19 with TRBJ2-1; 7 bases are shared with TRBD2. The germline V gene has CDR1 LNHDA and CDR2 SQIVND (reference sequence). The CDR3 has 13 residues. CDR3 in DNA: TGTGCCAGTAGTTTATGGGACTACGATGAGCAGTTCTTC. As protein: CASSLWDYDEQFF. Complete variable domain (other parts from reference TRBV19 and TRBJ2-1): DGGITQSPKYLFRKEGQNVTLSCEQNLNHDAMYWYRQDPGQGLRLIYYSQIVNDFQKGDIAEGYSVSREKKESFPLTVTSAQKNPTAFYLCASSLWDYDEQFFGPGTRLTVL.

This clone was seen more than once but under ten times. This sequence joins TRBV20-1 and TRBJ1-2; D unresolved. CDR1 and CDR2 (germline): DFQATT, SNEGSKA (reference sequence). The CDR3 extends over 11 amino acids. With 6 bases removed from V and 5 bases from J, the gap between germline ends came to 10 bases. The CDR3 sequence is CSAHSLYGYTF. The CDR3 coding sequence is TGCAGTGCCCATTCCCTATATGGCTACACCTTC.

Note on this clone: An end of the junction does not agree with germline; a read error may underlie this. This sequence joins TRBV7-7 and TRBJ1-2; D gene uncertain. The V gene's germline CDR1 is SSHAT and CDR2 FNYEAQ (reference sequence). The CDR3 spans 15 residues. CDR3 residues: CASSLARFPDYGYTF. DNA of the CDR3: TGTGCTAGCAGCTTAGCAAGGTTCCCGGACTATGGCTACACCTTC.

CDR3 sequence (DNA): TGCGCCAGCAGCGCCTGGGCCACGGACCAAGAGACCCAGTACTTC. Protein: CASSAWATDQETQYF. The V and J genes are TRBV5-1 and TRBJ2-5; no clear D gene. V was trimmed by 4 bases and J by 0 bases, leaving 13 bases between them. CDR3 size: 15 residues. The germline V gene encodes CDR1 SGHRS and CDR2 YFSETQ.

The V gene is TRBV5-8, the J gene TRBJ2-1, with 8 positions matching TRBD1. The length of the CDR3 is 15 residues. V trimming: 4 bases; J trimming: 3 bases; junction bases outside the gene matches: 6. Germline assignment: CDR1 SGHTS and CDR2 YDEGEE. The CDR3 loop is CASSQGQGGYNEQFF. The CDR3 bases are TGTGCCAGCAGCCAAGGACAGGGCGGCTACAATGAGCAGTTCTTC.

The V and J genes are TRBV7-9 and TRBJ1-4; D call uncertain. This CDR3 is 13 amino acids long. The ends were cut back, 7 bases at V and 8 bases at J, with 14 bases in the middle. Germline CDR1 reads SEHNR; CDR2 reads FQNEAQ (reference sequence). CDR3 DNA: TGTGCCAGCACCAGAATATCGGGGGAAAAACTGTTTTTT. Its translation: CASTRISGEKLFF.

This rearrangement joins TRBV5-5 to TRBJ1-2; D gene ambiguous. Germline V gene data show CDR1 as SGHKS and CDR2 as YYEKEE (reference sequence). V lost 1 base to trimming and J lost 0 bases, with 7 bases between them. The CDR3 length is 14 residues. Here the CDR3 reads CASSLLEPNYGYTF. The DNA for the CDR3 is TGTGCCAGCAGCTTGTTGGAACCTAACTATGGCTACACCTTC.

The J gene is TRBJ1-2, the V gene TRBV28; 7 bases fit TRBD1. The CDR3 covers 15 residues. CDR1 and CDR2 (germline): MDHEN, SYDVKM. V lost 6 bases, J lost 8 bases, and 15 bases stayed unmatched. CDR3 bases: TGTGCCAGCAGCCAACAGGGGAGGGGAGGGAGAGGCTACACCTTC. Encoded protein: CASSQQGRGGRGYTF.

The chain recombines TRBV10-1 with TRBJ1-4; the D gene is possibly TRBD1 (5 bases). Trimming pared 0 bases from V and 8 bases from J, leaving 13 bases between. The CDR3 has 15 residues. Germline V lookup: CDR1 WNHNN, CDR2 SYGVQD (reference sequence). Written as DNA, the CDR3 is TGCGCCAGCAGTGAGTCGAGGCTGGGACGGGAAAAACTGTTTTTT. It yields the protein CASSESRLGREKLFF.

This clone was recorded a few times. The rearrangement links TRBV7-6 to TRBJ2-2; D unclear. The V end was cut by 5 bases, the J end by 8 bases, with 9 bases between. This CDR3 is 12 amino acids long. CDR1 and CDR2 from the germline V gene are SGHVS and FNYEAQ. The CDR3 region has the DNA TGTGCCAGCAGCCCAAGGAAAGGGGAGCTGTTTTTT. As protein: CASSPRKGELFF. Based on the CDR3 plus reference TRBV7-6 and TRBJ2-2, the full variable domain is GAGVSQSPRYKVTKRGQDVALRCDPISGHVSLYWYRQALGQGPEFLTYFNYEAQQDKSGLPNDRFSAERPEGSISTLTIQRTEQRDSAMYRCASSPRKGELFFGEGSRLTVL.

The rearrangement uses TRBV12-2 and TRBJ2-5. TRBV12-2 is a recognized pseudogene. The CDR3 extends over 13 amino acids. As DNA, the CDR3 is TGTGCAAGTCGCTTAGTGTACCAAGAGACCCAGTACTTC. As protein: CASRLVYQETQYF.

This chain uses TRBV30 with TRBJ2-1; a possible D gene is TRBD2 (6 bases). Germline assignment: CDR1 GTSNPN and CDR2 SVGIG (reference sequence). Deletions cut 0 bases from V and 0 bases from J, with 21 bases between. The CDR3 is made up of 19 amino acids. The CDR3 DNA follows: TGTGCCTGGAGTGTACGGTTCAGGGAGCGGGCGAGCTCCTACAATGAGCAGTTCTTC. It translates to CAWSVRFRERASSYNEQFF.

CDR3 nucleotides: TGTGCCAGCAGGGGACAGGGTCGTGAAAAACTGTTTTTT. Its protein is CASRGQGREKLFF. This chain connects TRBV5-6 to TRBJ1-4; 9 bases map to TRBD1. V was pared by 5 bases and J by 7 bases, with 3 bases of the junction left unmatched. This CDR3 has 13 amino acids. Looked up from germline, CDR1 is SGHDT and CDR2 is YYEEEE. The full variable domain, with the rest looked up from reference TRBV5-6 and TRBJ1-4, is DAGVTQSPTHLIKTRGQQVTLRCSPKSGHDTVSWYQQALGQGPQFIFQYYEEEERQRGNFPDRFSGHQFPNYSSELNVNALLLGDSALYLCASRGQGREKLFFGSGTQLSVL.

The chain has TRBV6-1 and TRBJ2-2; D is undetermined. Deletions cut 3 bases from V and 5 bases from J, with 7 bases between. In germline, CDR1 is MNHNS, CDR2 SASEGT. The CDR3 loop spans 13 amino acids. The CDR3 here is CASSETGTGELFF. The CDR3 DNA follows: TGTGCCAGCAGTGAGACTGGGACCGGGGAGCTGTTTTTT.